This entry describes one T cell receptor (beta chain). What antigen it recognizes has not been identified. No base-level quality is on record; no much larger clone is a single base apart. This specimen belongs to a study of blood T cell repertoires in COVID-19 (dated by TCRdb to about 2020). For context, the study as a whole: Collaborator samples came from the United States, Italy and Spain and covered acute and convalescent phases of COVID-19. Where available, HLA class I and class II types were taken from metadata supplied by the sample provider and were not determined by assay-based typing. The repertoires were made available in a free public database intended to serve as a resource for research on the immune response to SARS-CoV-2. Deeply sampled blood TCRbeta repertoires from subjects exposed to, actively infected with, or recovered from COVID-19 were included in the dataset. A de-identified subject ID, COVID-19 status, age in years and sex were almost always included in the sample metadata. The material from the prospective study consisted of cDNA or gDNA derived from T cells, B-cell-depleted T cells, or PBMCs. Samples were obtained from the ongoing ImmuneRACE study (first 160 participants) and from some 1,300 subjects provided by 6 global collaborators. Results the study describes overall, beyond this receptor: Clinical and demographic metadata were provided uncurated, with the amount varying by source and participant.

The immunoSEQ Assay, a bias-controlled multiplex PCR, was used to amplify TCRbeta CDR3 regions from genomic DNA. Regarding the original processing steps: Nucleated cell counts per sample were estimated from amplification of reference gene primers within the assay. To quantify the absolute abundance of each unique TCRbeta CDR3 rearrangement, sequence reads were collapsed and filtered. Productive Simpson clonality was computed per sample as the square root of Simpson's diversity index over productive rearrangements. TCRdb stores this immuneACCESS table with in-frame sequences only. Part of the clones is absent; in the studies checked, under half of the shortfall reflects unresolved V genes, and no reason is known for the rest. The V and J calls and the clone size are those of that table, but D and trimming were determined from the DNA. Here the sample has over 250,000 clones; 70% to 90% occur a single time. Over 10% of the sample is in the top ten clones.

At one collaborating source in Seattle, patients were enrolled during active infection and were followed longitudinally through the course of disease. The collaborating institutions used their own protocols to collect whole blood in K2EDTA tubes. For TCRbeta analysis, collaborators shipped samples as frozen whole blood, isolated PBMCs, or DNA extracted from either of those sample types. Taken from cysteine to phenylalanine, the CDR3 has 12 residues. Just CDR3 DNA is preserved here, 36 bases in frame from base 1. Based on the germline V gene (reference sequence), the CDR1 and CDR2 sequences are LNHDA and SQIVND. Trimming removed 10 bases from V and 1 base from J, leaving 10 bases between the germline ends.

Recombination linked TRBV19 to TRBJ1-1; the D gene assignment is ambiguous. The sequence was obtained from a woman in her seventies with COVID-19, enrolled during active disease. What was sequenced was peripheral blood. CDR3 loop: CATRRGNTEAFF. The DNA sequence is given as TGTGCCACCCGGAGAGGGAACACTGAAGCTTTCTTT.